The 27 T cell receptor beta chains below were found in one sample sequenced in a study of technical replicates of blood from a few donors. Sequencing used immunoSEQ multiplex PCR; TCRdb keeps in-frame clones, though not all of them. The sample holds around 97,000 clones; roughly 95% are singletons and the top ten take roughly 0.35%. Sequencing was performed on T cells isolated from PBMCs. All receptors come from a human donor in good health.

The chain carries TRBV6-1 and TRBJ2-1; 8 positions agree with TRBD2. This CDR3 has 12 residues. Germline V gives CDR1 MNHNS, CDR2 SASEGT. The V gene end was trimmed by 8 bases and the J gene end by 9 bases; junction bases not matched to a gene: 6. The CDR3 region is CASPSGSGEQFF. The DNA for the CDR3 is TGTGCCAGCCCCAGCGGGAGTGGTGAGCAGTTCTTC.

The CDR3 sequence is CASSTRVPGANVLTF. The CDR3 nucleotides read TGTGCCAGCAGCACCAGGGTACCCGGGGCCAACGTCCTGACTTTC. This sequence joins TRBV7-2 and TRBJ2-6, with D perhaps TRBD1 (5 bases). The CDR3 is 15 residues long. The V end lost 5 bases, the J end lost 4 bases, and 12 bases lay between the germline ends. Germline CDR1 is SGHTA and CDR2 is FQGNSA.

V is TRBV6-1 and J is TRBJ2-1, with 7 bases aligning to TRBD2. Germline trimming cut 4 bases from V and 1 base from J; bases unmatched to any gene: 4. The CDR3 consists of 15 residues. Per the germline V gene, CDR1 is MNHNS and CDR2 is SASEGT. The CDR3 reads CASSGEGSSYNEQFF. The DNA for the CDR3 is TGTGCCAGCAGTGGGGAGGGATCATCCTACAATGAGCAGTTCTTC.

The rearrangement links TRBV11-1 to TRBJ2-1, with D hard to call. Germline V gene lookup returns CDR1 SGHAT and CDR2 FQDESV (reference sequence). Trimming removed 1 base at V and 9 bases at J, with 7 bases between. The CDR3 totals 12 residues. The CDR3 nucleotides are TGTGCCAGCAGCTTAGTTGAGCTTGAGCAGTTCTTC. Its protein product is CASSLVELEQFF.

V and J are TRBV7-6 and TRBJ2-5; D ambiguous. The V end was cut by 1 base, the J end by 2 bases, with 5 bases between. The CDR3 is 13 residues long. From germline, CDR1 is SGHVS and CDR2 FNYEAQ. CDR3 amino acids: CASSLGQQETQYF. In nucleotides, the CDR3 is TGTGCCAGCAGCTTAGGGCAGCAAGAGACCCAGTACTTC.

The chain couples TRBV18 to TRBJ1-4; D call uncertain. The germline V gene encodes CDR1 KGHSH and CDR2 LQKENI. The CDR3 has 14 amino acids. V gave up 3 bases and J gave up 3 bases, with 8 bases separating them. In DNA, the CDR3 is TGTGCCAGCTCACCTTCGGGTTCTAATGAAAAACTGTTTTTT. Translation: CASSPSGSNEKLFF.

V and J are TRBV11-2 and TRBJ2-1; no definite D call. CDR1 SGHAT and CDR2 FQNNGV come from the germline V gene. CDR3 length equals 15 residues. Trimming removed 5 bases from V and 5 bases from J, with 16 bases in between. This CDR3 is CASSNVPNPDNEQFF. In DNA form, the CDR3 reads TGTGCCAGCAGCAACGTGCCAAACCCGGACAATGAGCAGTTCTTC.

The V and J genes are TRBV7-8 and TRBJ1-5; 7 positions match TRBD1. Germline V gene sequence: CDR1 SGHVS, CDR2 FQNEAQ. V shed 6 bases, J shed 0 bases, and the junction held 14 bases outside the gene matches. The CDR3 sequence is 18 residues long. DNA of the CDR3: TGTGCCAGCAGTCGATTTCCCGGGACAGCTTATAGCAATCAGCCCCAGCATTTT. Amino acids: CASSRFPGTAYSNQPQHF.

The chain is built from TRBV27 and TRBJ2-2, with 7 nucleotides matching TRBD2. The V gene end was trimmed by 7 bases and the J gene end by 4 bases; junction bases not matched to a gene: 3. CDR1 and CDR2 from the germline V gene are MNHEY and SMNVEV (reference sequence). CDR3 length: 13 residues. The DNA for the CDR3 is TGTGCCAGCACAGGCGGGGGCACCGGGGAGCTGTTTTTT. This codes for CASTGGGTGELFF.

The rearrangement links TRBV2 to TRBJ1-2, with no clear D. Germline lookup yields CDR1 SNHLY and CDR2 FYNNEI. V was shortened by 7 bases and J by 3 bases, with 15 bases between the two germline ends. This CDR3 is 14 amino acids long. The CDR3 sequence: CASTDGQSYYGYTF. For the CDR3, the DNA is TGTGCCAGCACCGATGGGCAGAGTTACTATGGCTACACCTTC.

The chain is built from TRBV27 and TRBJ1-1; perhaps TRBD1 as D (5 bases). The germline V and J ends were trimmed by 0 bases and 0 bases, with 8 bases remaining between them. The CDR3 extends over 15 amino acids. The germline V gene has CDR1 MNHEY and CDR2 SMNVEV (reference sequence). The CDR3 reads CASSLSPGLNTEAFF. In DNA, the CDR3 is TGTGCCAGCAGTTTATCTCCAGGGTTGAACACTGAAGCTTTCTTT.

The chain joins TRBV5-1 to TRBJ2-3, with no clear D. V was clipped by 2 bases and J by 2 bases, with 15 bases between them. Germline V gene lookup returns CDR1 SGHRS and CDR2 YFSETQ. The CDR3 is 16 residues long. CDR3 region: CASSLGHGEFTDTQYF. The CDR3 coding sequence is TGCGCCAGCAGCTTAGGTCACGGAGAATTCACAGATACGCAGTATTTT.

The chain joins TRBV4-3 to TRBJ1-1, with D uncertain. V lost 4 bases, J lost 1 base, and 13 bases lay in between. The germline CDR1 and CDR2 sequences are LGHNA and YSLEER. The CDR3 is made up of 15 amino acids. The CDR3 nucleotides read TGCGCCAGCAGCCCAGGTCTACAGAAGAACACTGAAGCTTTCTTT. Translation gives CASSPGLQKNTEAFF.

The rearrangement links TRBV4-3 to TRBJ2-3, with 7 nucleotides matching TRBD1. Unmatched junction bases numbered 6, after V lost 4 bases and J lost 5 bases. The CDR3 runs 14 residues. Germline-derived CDR1 and CDR2 are LGHNA and YSLEER. The CDR3 region is CASSLDRVQDTQYF. DNA of the CDR3: TGCGCCAGCAGCCTAGACAGGGTTCAAGATACGCAGTATTTT.

The rearrangement uses TRBV5-6 and TRBJ2-5; TRBD1 is a possible D gene (5 bases). Trimming took off 3 bases at V and 5 bases at J, with 14 bases between the two ends. Germline V gene sequence: CDR1 SGHDT, CDR2 YYEEEE. CDR3 length equals 14 residues. CDR3 sequence (DNA): TGTGCCAGCAGCTCCATCTACGCAGGGGAGACCCAGTACTTC. Translating it yields CASSSIYAGETQYF.

The chain uses TRBV19 and TRBJ2-7; TRBD2 agrees at 11 bases. J lost 3 bases, V lost 2 bases, and 6 bases had no gene match. Germline V lookup: CDR1 LNHDA, CDR2 SQIVND (reference sequence). The CDR3 covers 16 residues. DNA for the CDR3: TGTGCCAGTAGTATACCAGGAGGGACTAGCGGCTACGAGCAGTACTTC. As protein: CASSIPGGTSGYEQYF.

The gene calls are TRBV11-3 and TRBJ2-3; TRBD1 matches at 7 bases. V lost 5 bases to trimming and J lost 1 base; unmatched junction nucleotides: 9. Germline V CDR1 and CDR2: SGHNT, YENEEA. The CDR3 sequence is 16 residues long. CDR3 in amino acids: CASSEKTGFGTDTQYF. CDR3 sequence (DNA): TGTGCCAGCAGCGAGAAGACAGGGTTCGGCACAGATACGCAGTATTTT. Using reference TRBV11-3 and TRBJ2-3 for the parts outside the CDR3, the full variable domain is EAGVVQSPRYKIIEKKQPVAFWCNPISGHNTLYWYLQNLGQGPELLIRYENEEAVDDSQLPKDRFSAERLKGVDSTLKIQPAELGDSAVYLCASSEKTGFGTDTQYFGPGTRLTVL.

The chain carries TRBV28 and TRBJ2-7; 13 bases map to TRBD2. The CDR3 runs to 17 residues. With 4 bases clipped from V and 0 bases from J, the junction kept 6 bases outside the gene matches. Germline V gene lookup returns CDR1 MDHEN and CDR2 SYDVKM. CDR3 coding DNA: TGTGCCAGCAGTTACCCCAGGACTAGCGGGGGCTCCTACGAGCAGTACTTC. Translated: CASSYPRTSGGSYEQYF.

V is TRBV30 and J is TRBJ2-3, with 7 positions matching TRBD2. J was trimmed by 1 base and V by 3 bases; bases with no gene match: 1. Germline loops: CDR1 GTSNPN, CDR2 SVGIG (reference sequence). The CDR3 totals 13 residues. CDR3 in DNA: TGTGCCTGGAGAACTAGCGGCACAGATACGCAGTATTTT. Amino acids: CAWRTSGTDTQYF.

The V and J genes are TRBV9 and TRBJ1-2; TRBD1 aligns across 9 bases. The junction had 11 bases not matched to a gene; V was cut back by 5 bases and J by 0 bases. Germline V lookup: CDR1 SGDLS, CDR2 YYNGEE. The CDR3 loop spans 17 amino acids. As DNA, the CDR3 is TGTGCCAGCAGACCTACAGGGGGCTCAACTACTAACTATGGCTACACCTTC. Amino acids: CASRPTGGSTTNYGYTF.

The chain recombines TRBV30 with TRBJ2-2, with TRBD1 matching over 7 bases. The CDR3 has 16 residues. V lost 5 bases to trimming and J lost 0 bases; unmatched junction nucleotides: 9. The V gene's germline CDR1 is GTSNPN and CDR2 SVGIG (reference sequence). The CDR3 region has the DNA TGTGCCTGGCAGTGGGGACAGACTACGAACACCGGGGAGCTGTTTTTT. Translating gives CAWQWGQTTNTGELFF.

The chain joins TRBV9 to TRBJ2-4, with D possibly TRBD2 on 5 matching bases. This CDR3 region has 15 residues. The germline CDR1 and CDR2 sequences are SGDLS and YYNGEE. The V gene lost 0 bases and the J gene lost 8 bases, with 15 bases spanning the gap. CDR3 bases: TGTGCCAGCAGCGTAGGAGGGAGTCTTAGAGACATTCAGTACTTC. Protein sequence: CASSVGGSLRDIQYF.

V is TRBV4-1 and J is TRBJ2-1, with D possibly being TRBD2 (6 bases). V was cut by 0 bases and J by 3 bases, with 12 bases left in between. The CDR3 runs 16 residues. Germline assignment: CDR1 MGHRA and CDR2 YSYEKL. CDR3 region: CASSQDSTSFYNEQFF. The CDR3 DNA follows: TGCGCCAGCAGCCAAGATTCCACTAGCTTCTACAATGAGCAGTTCTTC.

The gene calls are TRBV2 and TRBJ1-1; no firm D call. The CDR3 has 13 amino acids. Germline CDR1 SNHLY, CDR2 FYNNEI. Trimming cost V 6 bases and J 3 bases, with 11 bases left between them. Here the CDR3 reads CASRRSGDTEAFF. CDR3 nucleotides: TGTGCCAGCAGACGGAGCGGGGACACTGAAGCTTTCTTT. The whole variable domain, remainder taken from reference TRBV2 and TRBJ1-1, is EPEVTQTPSHQVTQMGQEVILRCVPISNHLYFYWYRQILGQKVEFLVSFYNNEISEKSEIFDDQFSVERPDGSNFTLKIRSTKLEDSAMYFCASRRSGDTEAFFGQGTRLTVV.

J is TRBJ2-7 and V is TRBV18; 12 nucleotides agree with TRBD2. V lost 3 bases to trimming and J lost 2 bases; unmatched junction nucleotides: 2. The CDR3 covers 15 residues. Germline lookup yields CDR1 KGHSH and CDR2 LQKENI. CDR3 region: CASSPTSGGTYEQYF. The CDR3 coding sequence is TGTGCCAGCTCACCGACTAGCGGGGGAACCTACGAGCAGTACTTC.

This sequence joins TRBV7-9 and TRBJ2-7; 8 bases are a match to TRBD2. V was pared by 2 bases and J by 2 bases, with 11 bases of the junction left unmatched. Germline CDR1 reads SEHNR; CDR2 reads FQNEAQ (reference sequence). The CDR3 has 17 amino acids. The CDR3 loop reads CASSLSALGRGPYEQYF. In nucleotides, the CDR3 is TGTGCCAGCAGCTTAAGTGCCCTCGGGAGGGGCCCCTACGAGCAGTACTTC. The entire variable domain, with the rest obtained from reference TRBV7-9 and TRBJ2-7, is as follows: DTGVSQNPRHKITKRGQNVTFRCDPISEHNRLYWYRQTLGQGPEFLTYFQNEAQLEKSRLLSDRFSAERPKGSFSTLEIQRTEQGDSAMYLCASSLSALGRGPYEQYFGPGTRLTVT.

This clone was picked up a small number of times. The J gene is TRBJ1-1, the V gene TRBV19; 7 bases match TRBD1. The ends lost 7 bases at V and 6 bases at J; junction bases unmatched: 5. CDR1 is LNHDA, CDR2 SQIVND, per germline (reference sequence). The CDR3 runs to 12 residues. Here the CDR3 reads CASIQGGSEAFF. The CDR3 DNA follows: TGTGCCAGTATCCAGGGGGGCTCTGAAGCTTTCTTT.